Included here is one T cell receptor (beta chain) sequence, with context. This clonotype occurred a few times. Its recognized antigen is unknown. Qualities for individual bases were not recorded, and no much larger clone is one base off. This sample's time point label indicates: newly diagnosed GD, antithyroid drugs for less than 3 months. RNA was extracted from PBMCs in TRIzol for both TCR sequencing and RNA sequencing. The diagnosis of Graves' disease followed American Thyroid Association guidelines. The patients came from an endocrinology department in Xi'an, China. Each patient gave approximately 10 milliliters of peripheral blood, collected in an EDTA anticoagulant tube. Ficoll Paque Plus density gradient separation was used to isolate PBMCs, and no additional T cell sorting was done. An Agilent 2100 Bioanalyzer and agarose gel were used to check RNA quality, while a NanoDrop 2000 measured RNA concentration.

These data are taken from a study of regulatory T cells in long-lasting Graves disease (dated by TCRdb to the early 2020s). In the study overall: Patients with newly diagnosed Graves' disease had been on antithyroid drugs for under 3 months. Peripheral blood TCR sequencing and RNA sequencing compared persistent Graves' disease patients with newly diagnosed Graves' disease patients. The study was registered as a clinical trial and conducted in China. A total of some 33 samples were covered by TCR sequencing, comprising about 13 persistent and around 20 newly diagnosed Graves' disease patients. General study outcomes and caveats: Preferential use of TRBV28, TRBJ1-2 and TRBJ2-5 was observed in persistent disease, whereas TRBV20-1 and TRBJ2-1 were favored in newly diagnosed disease. Sequencing and analysis were restricted to the TCR beta chain. As a limitation, the authors acknowledged that the small sample size may reduce accuracy. The study examined only peripheral blood because the primary lesion, thyroid tissue, could not be accessed. Compared with newly diagnosed patients, patients with persistent Graves' disease had lower TCR Shannon entropy and fewer highly expanded clones, which suggests clonal expansion. More public clonotypes were shared among persistent patients (fewer than 3,000) than among newly diagnosed patients (more than 950).

Library prep was done by multiplex PCR. Sequencing instrument: Illumina HiSeq 4000. To build TCR beta libraries, CDR3 regions were amplified by Arm-PCR using iRepertoire HTBI primers. Before sequencing, the PCR products went through gel purification. The original pipeline was this. Across samples, about 63 TRBV and 13 to 15 TRBJ segments were identified and used for gene usage analysis of CDR3 amino acid clonotypes. Filtered high-quality paired reads were merged into contigs using COPE and FqMerger. BLAST was used to align contigs to IMGT TRBV, TRBD and TRBJ reference genes, with CDR3 defined following IMGT. Clonotypes above 0.1% frequency were classified as highly expanded clones. Repertoire diversity was measured by Shannon entropy, and V-J evenness by the Gini coefficient. A clonotype found in more than one individual was treated as public. TCRdb applied fastp at Q25 and MiXCR to the public reads, then kept only in-frame beta chains. Identical CDR3 proteins give one entry, which carries the most common genes and DNA. The V and J calls, along with clone size, are taken from TCRdb and not from the paper's own processing. The sample yields more than 300,000 distinct CDR3 sequences; 15% to 18% were counted once. Of the sample, 20% to 25% is held by the ten largest clones.

According to the germline V gene, CDR1 reads MNHEY and CDR2 reads SVGEGT. V is shortened by 8 bases, J by 4 bases, and the region joining them spans 19 bases. Taken from cysteine to phenylalanine, the CDR3 has 15 residues. Only the CDR3 DNA is retained, 45 bases long and in frame from the first base. This TCR derives from a female donor with Graves disease. The starting material was peripheral blood mononuclear cells (PBMCs), obtained at new diagnosis, from a patient treated with antithyroid drugs. The rearrangement combines TRBV6-2 or TRBV6-3 with TRBJ2-3; a tentative D match to TRBD2 spans 7 bases. The sequence in DNA is TGTGCCAGCCGCTCTGGGGGGGGCGGTGCAGATACGCAGTATTTT. It is translated as CASRSGGGGADTQYF.